Each of the 11 T cell receptor beta chains below was sequenced from the same sample in a study of early T cells in non-severe SARS-CoV-2 infection. A single record per CDR3 protein comes from TCRdb applying MiXCR to the 5' RACE reads. The sample has tens of thousands of distinct CDR3 sequences, around 12% seen once. Material: whole blood, obtained at baseline. The source of these receptors is an adult who was a healthcare worker with PCR-confirmed SARS-CoV-2 infection or an uninfected control (not recorded which).

This clonotype occurred a few times. The chain couples TRBV5-6 to TRBJ1-2, with 7 nucleotides matching TRBD1. The CDR3 runs to 15 residues. The germline CDR1 and CDR2 sequences are SGHDT and YYEEEE. Losses at the gene ends were 0 bases for V and 6 bases for J; bases not matched to a gene: 8. This chain's CDR3 is CASSLEGGKRDGYTF. CDR3 DNA sequence: TGTGCCAGCAGCTTGGAAGGGGGCAAAAGGGATGGCTACACCTTC.

This clonotype appeared many times. The chain couples TRBV6-2 or TRBV6-3 to TRBJ2-3; 9 positions match TRBD2. The CDR3 spans 15 residues. The J segment lost 2 bases and the V segment lost 8 bases, leaving 8 bases of the junction unmatched. In germline, CDR1 is MNHEY, CDR2 SVGEGT. CDR3 region: CASHIAGAHTDTQYF. The CDR3, as DNA: TGTGCCAGCCACATAGCGGGGGCCCACACAGATACGCAGTATTTT.

Only a few counts were recorded for this clonotype. The chain links TRBV7-9 to TRBJ2-7; possibly TRBD2 for D (5 bases). With 5 bases removed from V and 2 bases from J, the gap between germline ends came to 19 bases. CDR1 is SEHNR, CDR2 FQNEAQ, per germline (reference sequence). The CDR3 is made up of 16 amino acids. CDR3 sequence: CASSDRAGLPAYEQYF. The CDR3, as DNA: TGTGCCAGCAGCGATAGGGCAGGACTGCCCGCCTACGAGCAGTACTTC.

Concerning this clonotype: One junction end disagrees with the germline gene, perhaps due to a read error. The chain employs TRBV11-2 and TRBJ2-3; D call uncertain. CDR3 size: 13 residues. The germline V gene has CDR1 SGHAT and CDR2 FQNNGV. This CDR3 is CASSLPFTDTQYF. The CDR3 DNA reads as TGTGCCAGCAGCCTCCCATTCACAGATACACAGTATTTT.

This clonotype occurred many times. The V and J genes are TRBV12-3 or TRBV12-4 and TRBJ1-1, with D possibly being TRBD1 (6 bases). The ends were cut back, 8 bases at V and 3 bases at J, with 10 bases in the middle. The CDR3 length is 12 residues. The CDR3 nucleotides read TGTGCCAGCGTGGGGGCGGACACTGAAGCTTTCTTT. Residues: CASVGADTEAFF.

The genes are TRBV23-1 and TRBJ2-2, with D maybe TRBD1 (6 bases). TRBV23-1 is an ORF; its function is uncertain. The CDR3 spans 15 residues. V was clipped by 4 bases and J by 3 bases, with 12 bases between them. The CDR3: CASSPGQPYTGELFF. The CDR3 nucleotides are TGCGCCAGCAGTCCAGGACAGCCGTACACCGGGGAGCTGTTTTTT.

This clonotype showed up just a few times. This rearrangement joins TRBV12-3 or TRBV12-4 to TRBJ2-4; D is unclear. V was pared by 1 base and J by 8 bases, with 9 bases between. The CDR3 extends over 13 amino acids. This CDR3 is CASSLVASDIQYF. CDR3 sequence (DNA): TGTGCCAGCAGTTTAGTGGCCTCGGACATTCAGTACTTC.

This chain links TRBV13 with TRBJ2-1; no definite D call. Germline V CDR1 and CDR2: PRHDT, FYEKMQ (reference sequence). The CDR3 extends over 12 amino acids. Trimming took off 7 bases at V and 4 bases at J, with 8 bases between the two ends. Here the CDR3 DNA reads TGTGCCAGCATGCTTGGGTACAATGAGCAGTTCTTC. It translates to CASMLGYNEQFF.

This chain uses TRBV12-3 or TRBV12-4 with TRBJ2-3; 11 nucleotides match TRBD2. Unmatched junction bases numbered 6, after V lost 5 bases and J lost 5 bases. The CDR3 is made up of 15 amino acids. CDR3: CASSASGRTGDTQYF. CDR3 nucleotides: TGTGCCAGCAGTGCTAGCGGGAGGACGGGAGATACGCAGTATTTT.

J is TRBJ2-3 and V is TRBV5-1; 9 bases agree with TRBD1. The junction had 1 base not matched to a gene; V was cut back by 0 bases and J by 2 bases. The germline CDR1 and CDR2 sequences are SGHRS and YFSETQ. This CDR3 contains 15 residues. The CDR3 region is CASSLGQGVTDTQYF. CDR3 DNA sequence: TGCGCCAGCAGCTTGGGACAGGGGGTCACAGATACGCAGTATTTT.

This clonotype has just a few counts. This chain's CDR3 is CASSFQGVSPLHF. In DNA, the CDR3 is TGTGCCAGCAGTTTTCAGGGGGTATCACCCCTCCACTTT. The chain employs TRBV12-3 or TRBV12-4 and TRBJ1-6; 7 positions match TRBD1. V dropped 3 bases and J dropped 10; count of bases not matched to a gene: 3. The CDR3 totals 13 residues.